The 16 T cell receptor beta chains reported below all come from one sample, sequenced in a study of OX40 agonist ivuxolimab in advanced cancers. Assay: immunoSEQ multiplex PCR; the TCRdb copy retains only in-frame clones and omits some. The sample carries approximately 60,000 clones, roughly 86% recorded once. This specimen consisted of CD4+ or CD8+ T cells sorted from blood, obtained in a trial of the OX40 agonist ivuxolimab. The source of these receptors is an adult with an advanced solid tumor such as melanoma, head and neck, liver or kidney cancer.

V gene TRBV10-3 combines with J gene TRBJ2-2; 7 bases align to TRBD2. With 6 bases clipped from V and 7 bases from J, the junction kept 11 bases outside the gene matches. Germline-derived CDR1 and CDR2 are ENHRY and SYGVKD. The CDR3 has 15 residues. CDR3 nucleotides: TGTGCCATCAGCGAGACTAGCAAGGGTAACGGGGAGCTGTTTTTT. Encoded protein: CAISETSKGNGELFF.

V usage is TRBV29-1 and J usage is TRBJ2-7; D might be TRBD1 (5 bases). Looked up from germline, CDR1 is SQVTM and CDR2 is ANQGSEA. The ends were cut back, 5 bases at V and 0 bases at J, with 14 bases in the middle. The CDR3 consists of 14 residues. The CDR3 protein is CSVWTPLSSYEQYF. Written as DNA, the CDR3 is TGCAGCGTTTGGACACCCCTAAGCTCCTACGAGCAGTACTTC.

V is TRBV7-9 and J is TRBJ2-1; perhaps TRBD2 as D (5 bases). CDR3 length: 16 residues. Trimming left V 1 base short and J 6 bases short, with 16 bases between. CDR1 is SEHNR, CDR2 FQNEAQ, per germline (reference sequence). DNA of the CDR3: TGTGCCAGCAGCTTAGAGGTGATTACGCGGGCCAATGAGCAGTTCTTC. This translates into CASSLEVITRANEQFF.

This chain joins TRBV5-1 and TRBJ1-2; no firm D call. This CDR3 has 13 amino acids. Germline CDR1 reads SGHRS; CDR2 reads YFSETQ. The V end was cut by 4 bases, the J end by 4 bases, with 11 bases between. The CDR3 protein is CASSARVSYGYTF. For the CDR3, the DNA is TGCGCCAGCAGCGCCCGTGTATCCTATGGCTACACCTTC.

The chain recombines TRBV27 with TRBJ1-5; D is uncertain. The CDR3 sequence is 17 residues long. Deletions cut 2 bases from V and 3 bases from J, with 17 bases between. Per germline, CDR1 MNHEY and CDR2 SMNVEV (reference sequence). CDR3 region: CASSLTPPTGPNQPQHF. In DNA form, the CDR3 reads TGTGCCAGCAGTTTAACCCCACCGACCGGGCCCAATCAGCCCCAGCATTTT.

The chain couples TRBV2 to TRBJ2-7; D is undetermined. The germline V gene encodes CDR1 SNHLY and CDR2 FYNNEI. This CDR3 spans 14 amino acids. Trimming removed 7 bases from V and 4 bases from J, with 17 bases in between. The CDR3 loop is CASNLVGSKYEQYF. The CDR3 nucleotides read TGTGCCAGCAACCTAGTCGGCTCAAAATACGAGCAGTACTTC.

The J gene is TRBJ2-5, the V gene TRBV18; 10 nucleotides agree with TRBD2. Trimming at V came to 5 bases and at J to 6 bases, leaving 9 bases not matched to a gene. The CDR3 is made up of 15 amino acids. The germline CDR1 and CDR2 sequences are KGHSH and LQKENI. The CDR3 sequence: CASSGPGLALQTQYF. CDR3 in DNA: TGTGCCAGCTCAGGCCCGGGACTAGCGCTACAGACCCAGTACTTC.

This chain joins TRBV5-4 and TRBJ1-3; D remains unclear. Germline V gene sequence: CDR1 SGHNT, CDR2 YYREEE (reference sequence). The CDR3 consists of 16 residues. V was pared by 2 bases and J by 0 bases, with 12 bases between. In nucleotides, the CDR3 is TGTGCCAGCAGCTTAGGACCGATCCTCTCTGGAAACACCATATATTTT. It translates to CASSLGPILSGNTIYF.

The chain employs TRBV7-2 and TRBJ2-7; perhaps D is TRBD1 or TRBD2 (5 bases each). Germline V gene sequence: CDR1 SGHTA, CDR2 FQGNSA. CDR3 length: 15 amino acids. The V and J ends lost 5 bases and 0 bases respectively, with 14 bases between them. CDR3 in DNA: TGTGCCAGCAGCGAACGGGGCGGCAGCTCCTACGAGCAGTACTTC. Encoded protein: CASSERGGSSYEQYF. The variable domain in full, completed from reference TRBV7-2 and TRBJ2-7, reads GAGVSQSPSNKVTEKGKDVELRCDPISGHTALYWYRQSLGQGLEFLIYFQGNSAPDKSGLPSDRFSAERTGGSVSTLTIQRTQQEDSAVYLCASSERGGSSYEQYFGPGTRLTVT.

The chain joins TRBV14 to TRBJ1-2, with TRBD1 as a possible D gene (6 bases). Germline lookup yields CDR1 SGHDN and CDR2 FVKESK. This CDR3 comprises 17 residues. Trimming left V 0 bases short and J 1 base short, with 15 bases between. CDR3 sequence (DNA): TGTGCCAGCAGCCAAGATAGACAGGCAGCTTTTAACTATGGCTACACCTTC. This gives the protein CASSQDRQAAFNYGYTF.

The CDR3 here is CASSSRQGASEQYF. In nucleotides, the CDR3 is TGTGCCAGCAGTTCAAGACAGGGGGCTTCCGAGCAGTACTTC. V is TRBV27 and J is TRBJ2-7, with TRBD1 matching 10 bases. The length of the CDR3 is 14 residues. The ends lost 4 bases at V and 6 bases at J; junction bases unmatched: 6. The V gene's germline CDR1 is MNHEY and CDR2 SMNVEV (reference sequence).

The CDR3 reads CASSLRGMRGNTIYF. The CDR3, as DNA: TGTGCCAGCAGCTTAAGGGGTATGCGGGGAAACACCATATATTTT. The chain uses TRBV7-2 and TRBJ1-3, with a tentative D call TRBD1 (5 bases). The CDR3 has 15 residues. Trimming cost V 2 bases and J 4 bases, with 12 bases left between them. Germline assignment: CDR1 SGHTA and CDR2 FQGNSA.

As for this clone: The junction differs from germline at one of its ends, possibly a read error. V and J are TRBV6-5 and TRBJ2-7; the D gene could be TRBD1 or TRBD2 (5 bases each). There are 12 residues in the CDR3. Germline values: CDR1 MNHEY, CDR2 SVGAGI. The CDR3 region is CASSYSTGPRDF. The CDR3 DNA sequence: TGTGCCAGCAGTTACTCGACGGGACCTCGAGACTTC.

The V and J genes are TRBV2 and TRBJ1-2, with D maybe TRBD1 (6 bases). Per the germline V gene, CDR1 is SNHLY and CDR2 is FYNNEI. Deletions cut 2 bases from V and 0 bases from J, with 16 bases between. This CDR3 has 17 amino acids. CDR3 loop: CASSEPEGGYTNYGYTF. CDR3 bases: TGTGCCAGCAGTGAACCCGAAGGGGGGTATACTAACTATGGCTACACCTTC.

By share, this clone ranks as medium-sized. The chain combines TRBV11-3 with TRBJ1-1; no clear D gene. Germline assignment: CDR1 SGHNT and CDR2 YENEEA. V lost 5 bases and J 1 base, leaving 11 bases between the germline ends. The CDR3 totals 14 residues. As DNA, the CDR3 is TGTGCCAGCAGCGTATATCACGAGAACACTGAAGCTTTCTTT. Residues: CASSVYHENTEAFF.

The chain couples TRBV19 to TRBJ1-2, with a possible D match to TRBD1 (6 bases). V lost 7 bases, J lost 6 bases, and 21 bases lay in between. Germline values: CDR1 LNHDA, CDR2 SQIVND (reference sequence). CDR3 length equals 15 residues. CDR3 loop: CASIRQAGERNGYTF. The DNA of the CDR3 is TGTGCCAGTATTCGACAGGCCGGGGAGAGGAATGGCTACACCTTC.